A single sample gave rise to the 26 T cell receptor beta chains below, sequenced in a study of CD8+ T cells in alopecia areata. After isolation, RNA underwent reverse transcription to generate cDNA as the sequencing template. Assay used: immunoSEQ multiplex PCR; TCRdb lists only in-frame clones, some missing. The data contain 150,000 to 200,000 clones, 50% to 60% of them singletons. The sequences come from CD4+ T cells sorted from blood, collected at week 0. Source of these receptors: a human donor with alopecia areata.

This clone was counted a few times. One end of the junction fails to match germline, which may point to a read error. The chain joins TRBV27 to TRBJ2-5; TRBD1 agrees at 7 bases. In germline, CDR1 is MNHEY, CDR2 SMNVEV (reference sequence). This CDR3 is 17 amino acids long. The CDR3 sequence: CASSISTGKGSIGTQYF. DNA for the CDR3: TGTGCCAGCAGTATATCGACAGGGAAAGGCTCGATCGGGACCCAGTACTTC.

The chain couples TRBV20-1 to TRBJ2-7; a possible D gene is TRBD1 (6 bases). Trimming took 4 bases from V and 3 from J, leaving 7 bases between them. Germline-derived CDR1 and CDR2 are DFQATT and SNEGSKA (reference sequence). This CDR3 spans 11 amino acids. DNA for the CDR3: TGCAGTGCTAAACAGGGCTACGAGCAGTACTTC. Its translation is CSAKQGYEQYF.

This clone was counted only a few times. The chain employs TRBV29-1 and TRBJ2-7; the D is unclear. CDR1 and CDR2 (germline): SQVTM, ANQGSEA. The CDR3 covers 14 residues. The V and J ends lost 7 bases and 2 bases respectively, with 18 bases between them. CDR3 region: CSARTPNSPYEQYF. CDR3 sequence (DNA): TGCAGCGCCCGAACCCCCAATTCTCCCTACGAGCAGTACTTC.

The chain recombines TRBV29-1 with TRBJ1-2, with D maybe TRBD1 (5 bases). Trimming left V 5 bases short and J 4 bases short, with 14 bases between. There are 13 residues in the CDR3. From germline, CDR1 is SQVTM and CDR2 ANQGSEA. This chain's CDR3 is CSVTVRGLYGYTF. The DNA of the CDR3 is TGCAGCGTTACCGTCCGGGGACTCTATGGCTACACCTTC.

On this clone itself: At one of its ends the junction is not consistent with the germline gene, which may arise from a read error. The rearrangement links TRBV29-1 to TRBJ1-1; D is ambiguous. The CDR3 extends over 8 amino acids. Germline CDR1 and CDR2: SQVTM and ANQGSEA. CDR3 DNA sequence: TGCAGCGTTGACGGAATGGGGTTT. It specifies CSVDGMGF.

This rearrangement joins TRBV4-1 to TRBJ2-5; TRBD1 is a possible D gene (6 bases). V gave up 1 base and J gave up 2 bases, with 11 bases separating them. The germline V gene encodes CDR1 MGHRA and CDR2 YSYEKL. The CDR3 length is 15 residues. CDR3 nucleotide sequence: TGCGCCAGCAGCCAAGCTGACAGGACTCAAGAGACCCAGTACTTC. Amino acid sequence: CASSQADRTQETQYF.

The rearrangement links TRBV4-1 to TRBJ2-5; 10 bases line up with TRBD1. The J call may be in error: the DNA end matches TRBJ2-7 better. From germline, CDR1 is MGHRA and CDR2 YSYEKL. The CDR3 sequence is 15 residues long. CDR3 nucleotide sequence: TGCGCCAGCAGCCAGGGACAGGGGCCCTTCTACGAGCAGTACTTC. It specifies CASSQGQGPFYEQYF.

A few counts support this clone. The CDR3 nucleotides read TGTGCCAGCTCACTTCAAGGGGAACGAGGTGAGCAGTACTTC. Translated, it gives CASSLQGERGEQYF. This sequence joins TRBV18 and TRBJ2-7; perhaps TRBD1 as D (5 bases). Germline-derived CDR1 and CDR2 are KGHSH and LQKENI. V lost 4 bases, J lost 7 bases, and 17 bases lay in between. The CDR3 loop spans 14 amino acids.

This sequence joins TRBV27 and TRBJ2-7; 7 nucleotides agree with TRBD2. The length of the CDR3 is 14 residues. V gave up 3 bases and J gave up 4 bases; unmatched junction bases: 6. CDR1 MNHEY and CDR2 SMNVEV come from the germline V gene (reference sequence). CDR3 DNA: TGTGCCAGCAGTTTCGTCCGCGGGGGATACGAGCAGTACTTC. This codes for CASSFVRGGYEQYF.

This clone was picked up a small number of times. The chain has TRBV7-9 and TRBJ2-5, with TRBD2 matching 8 bases. There are 15 residues in the CDR3. V shed 8 bases, J shed 5 bases, and the junction held 13 bases outside the gene matches. Germline V gives CDR1 SEHNR, CDR2 FQNEAQ (reference sequence). The CDR3 bases are TGTGCCAGCGGCATCGGGGGGGCCGAGAGGGAGACCCAGTACTTC. Protein: CASGIGGAERETQYF.

V and J are TRBV29-1 and TRBJ2-2; D is unclear. The CDR3 is 12 residues long. The germline CDR1 and CDR2 sequences are SQVTM and ANQGSEA. The V gene lost 6 bases and the J gene lost 6 bases, with 11 bases spanning the gap. CDR3 sequence: CSVRSLPGELFF. CDR3 in DNA: TGCAGCGTAAGAAGCCTCCCCGGGGAGCTGTTTTTT.

The chain employs TRBV19 and TRBJ1-3; D ambiguous. Germline V gene sequence: CDR1 LNHDA, CDR2 SQIVND (reference sequence). V was clipped by 7 bases and J by 4 bases, with 5 bases between them. CDR3 size: 11 residues. The CDR3 loop is CASNRGNTIYF. In DNA, the CDR3 is TGTGCCAGTAATAGGGGAAACACCATATATTTT.

The rearrangement uses TRBV30 and TRBJ2-4; tentative D call: TRBD1 (5 bases). CDR1 is GTSNPN, CDR2 SVGIG, per germline (reference sequence). The V gene lost 2 bases and the J gene lost 8 bases, with 7 bases spanning the gap. The CDR3 covers 11 residues. CDR3 sequence reads: CAWSRQYIQYF. The CDR3 DNA is TGTGCCTGGAGTCGACAGTACATTCAGTACTTC.

This clone was seen a few times. This chain links TRBV6-5 with TRBJ2-3; D is perhaps TRBD2 (5 bases). This CDR3 contains 14 residues. The germline V gene has CDR1 MNHEY and CDR2 SVGAGI. Deletions cut 2 bases from V and 4 bases from J, with 10 bases between. DNA of the CDR3: TGTGCCAGCAGTTACGTTGGGCGGGCAGATACGCAGTATTTT. This translates into CASSYVGRADTQYF.

The chain combines TRBV29-1 with TRBJ1-5, with D perhaps matching TRBD1 (5 bases). V gave up 2 bases and J gave up 5 bases, with 10 bases separating them. Germline assignment: CDR1 SQVTM and CDR2 ANQGSEA. This CDR3 comprises 13 residues. The CDR3 DNA follows: TGCAGCGTTGAAATGGGGGGTGATCAGCCCCAGCATTTT. Translating it yields CSVEMGGDQPQHF.

For this clone: The sample contains more than one DNA sequence encoding this CDR3. This sequence joins TRBV29-1 and TRBJ1-1, with no clear D. This CDR3 is built from 11 residues. The germline gives CDR1 SQVTM, CDR2 ANQGSEA. V lost 6 bases and J 5 bases, leaving 10 bases between the germline ends. The CDR3 protein is CSVEPGTEAFF. Here the CDR3 DNA reads TGCAGCGTCGAGCCGGGGACTGAAGCTTTCTTT.

This chain connects TRBV5-1 to TRBJ1-1, with D perhaps matching TRBD1 (5 bases). V lost 0 bases, J lost 8 bases, and 8 bases lay in between. The length of the CDR3 is 12 residues. Germline-derived CDR1 and CDR2 are SGHRS and YFSETQ. In DNA form, the CDR3 reads TGCGCCAGCAGCTTGGGGCAGGGAGAAGCTTTCTTT. Translation gives CASSLGQGEAFF.

The rearrangement uses TRBV29-1 and TRBJ1-1; 7 bases are shared with TRBD1. V lost 4 bases to trimming and J lost 7 bases; unmatched junction nucleotides: 9. Germline CDR1 reads SQVTM; CDR2 reads ANQGSEA. CDR3 length: 13 amino acids. The CDR3 is CSVAPRGRGEAFF. The CDR3 region has the DNA TGCAGCGTTGCCCCCAGGGGGAGAGGTGAAGCTTTCTTT.

The J gene is TRBJ1-2, the V gene TRBV30, with 10 positions matching TRBD1. The CDR3 sequence is 15 residues long. CDR1 is GTSNPN, CDR2 SVGIG, per germline (reference sequence). With 5 bases clipped from V and 0 bases from J, the junction kept 6 bases outside the gene matches. The CDR3 here is CAWDRGRVANYGYTF. In nucleotides, the CDR3 is TGTGCCTGGGACAGGGGGCGCGTCGCTAACTATGGCTACACCTTC.

The rearrangement uses TRBV28 and TRBJ1-2; 7 bases match TRBD1. Germline values: CDR1 MDHEN, CDR2 SYDVKM. J lost 8 bases, V lost 10 bases, and 13 bases had no gene match. There are 13 residues in the CDR3. CDR3 in DNA: TGTGCCACCCGGACGGGAGGGGGCAGGGGCTACACCTTC. Protein product: CATRTGGGRGYTF.

This rearrangement joins TRBV30 to TRBJ2-7; unclear D gene. The germline V and J ends were trimmed by 0 bases and 3 bases, with 15 bases remaining between them. CDR1 GTSNPN and CDR2 SVGIG come from the germline V gene (reference sequence). The CDR3 length is 15 residues. The CDR3 loop reads CAWSVLLRPVYEQYF. The CDR3 DNA follows: TGTGCCTGGAGTGTACTGCTAAGGCCCGTCTACGAGCAGTACTTC.

CDR3 sequence: CSAEEGAWNTIYF. In DNA form, the CDR3 reads TGCAGCGCCGAAGAGGGTGCTTGGAACACCATATATTTT. This chain joins TRBV29-1 and TRBJ1-3, with unresolved D. Trimming took off 7 bases at V and 7 bases at J, with 17 bases between the two ends. Germline V gene data show CDR1 as SQVTM and CDR2 as ANQGSEA. CDR3 length equals 13 residues.

The table lists this clone with a count of one. CDR3 in DNA: TGTGCCAGCCGGAGCGTGCTTGATACGCAGTATTTT. This gives the protein CASRSVLDTQYF. The chain recombines TRBV6-5 with TRBJ2-3; D gene unclear. CDR3 length: 12 amino acids. Germline V gene lookup returns CDR1 MNHEY and CDR2 SVGAGI. Between the trimmed V and J ends, which lost 8 bases and 6 bases, there was a span of 12 bases.

This clone occurred many times. The V call is TRBV19, the J call TRBJ1-1; D possibly corresponds to TRBD1 (5 bases). Germline lookup yields CDR1 LNHDA and CDR2 SQIVND (reference sequence). CDR3 length: 13 residues. The ends were cut back, 7 bases at V and 4 bases at J, with 13 bases in the middle. The CDR3 loop reads CASIGRQSTEAFF. CDR3 in DNA: TGTGCCAGTATCGGCAGACAGTCCACTGAAGCTTTCTTT.

The J gene is TRBJ1-2, the V gene TRBV30; possible D gene TRBD1, 5 bases. The CDR3 has 12 residues. Germline V gives CDR1 GTSNPN, CDR2 SVGIG (reference sequence). Trimming shortened V by 3 bases and J by 2 bases, and 7 bases separated the two germline ends. CDR3 sequence: CAWSGANYGYTF. CDR3 DNA sequence: TGTGCCTGGAGCGGGGCCAACTATGGCTACACCTTC.

This clone was counted a few times. This chain links TRBV2 with TRBJ2-1; D is unresolved. This CDR3 has 13 residues. Trimming pared 7 bases from V and 7 bases from J, leaving 14 bases between. Germline CDR1 reads SNHLY; CDR2 reads FYNNEI. The CDR3 DNA follows: TGTGCCAGCAATCGGGTTGTAGGAAATGAGCAGTTCTTC. Translating gives CASNRVVGNEQFF.